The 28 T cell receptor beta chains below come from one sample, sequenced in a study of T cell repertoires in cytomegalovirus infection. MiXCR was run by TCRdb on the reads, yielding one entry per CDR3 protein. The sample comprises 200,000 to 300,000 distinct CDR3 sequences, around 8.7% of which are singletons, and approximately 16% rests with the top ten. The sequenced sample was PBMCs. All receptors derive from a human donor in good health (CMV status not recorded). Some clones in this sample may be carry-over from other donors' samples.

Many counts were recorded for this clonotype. The CDR3 is CASSNRAGWDTQYF. Written as DNA, the CDR3 is TGTGCCAGCAGCAACCGCGCGGGGTGGGATACGCAGTATTTT. The chain couples TRBV7-2 to TRBJ2-3; possible D gene TRBD2, 6 bases. Germline V CDR1 and CDR2: SGHTA, FQGNSA. The V and J ends lost 5 bases and 6 bases respectively, with 15 bases between them. This CDR3 has 14 residues.

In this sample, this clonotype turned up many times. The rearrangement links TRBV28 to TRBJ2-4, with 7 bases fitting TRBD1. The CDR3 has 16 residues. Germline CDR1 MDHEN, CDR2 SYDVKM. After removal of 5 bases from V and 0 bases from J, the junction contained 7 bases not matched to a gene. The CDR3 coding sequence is TGTGCCAGCAGTGGCACGACAGGGCTAGCCAAAAACATTCAGTACTTC. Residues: CASSGTTGLAKNIQYF.

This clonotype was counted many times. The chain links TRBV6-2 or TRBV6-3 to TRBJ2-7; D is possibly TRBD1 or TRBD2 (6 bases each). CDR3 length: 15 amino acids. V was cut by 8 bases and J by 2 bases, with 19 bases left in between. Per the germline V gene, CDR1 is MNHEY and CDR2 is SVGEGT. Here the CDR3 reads CASASGGGGTYEQYF. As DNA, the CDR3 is TGTGCCAGCGCCAGCGGCGGAGGGGGTACCTACGAGCAGTACTTC.

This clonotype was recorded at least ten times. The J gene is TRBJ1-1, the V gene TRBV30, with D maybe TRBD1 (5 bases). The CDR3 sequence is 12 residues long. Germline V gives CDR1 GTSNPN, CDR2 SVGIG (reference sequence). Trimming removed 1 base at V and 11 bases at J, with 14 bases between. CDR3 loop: CAWSGRVRDAFF. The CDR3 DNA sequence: TGTGCCTGGAGTGGCAGGGTTCGGGACGCTTTCTTT.

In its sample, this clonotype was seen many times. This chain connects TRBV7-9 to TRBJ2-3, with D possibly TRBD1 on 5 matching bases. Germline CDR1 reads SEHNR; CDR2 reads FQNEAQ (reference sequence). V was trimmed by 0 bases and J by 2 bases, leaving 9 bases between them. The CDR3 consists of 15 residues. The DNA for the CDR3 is TGTGCCAGCAGCTTAGCCGACAGCTTCACAGATACGCAGTATTTT. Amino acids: CASSLADSFTDTQYF.

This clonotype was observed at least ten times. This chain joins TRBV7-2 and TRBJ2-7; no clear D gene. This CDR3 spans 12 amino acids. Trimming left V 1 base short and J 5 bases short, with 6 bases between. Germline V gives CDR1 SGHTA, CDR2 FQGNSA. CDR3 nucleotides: TGTGCCAGCAGCTTAGAGTTCCACGAGCAGTACTTC. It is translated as CASSLEFHEQYF. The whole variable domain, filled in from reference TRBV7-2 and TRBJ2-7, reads GAGVSQSPSNKVTEKGKDVELRCDPISGHTALYWYRQSLGQGLEFLIYFQGNSAPDKSGLPSDRFSAERTGGSVSTLTIQRTQQEDSAVYLCASSLEFHEQYFGPGTRLTVT.

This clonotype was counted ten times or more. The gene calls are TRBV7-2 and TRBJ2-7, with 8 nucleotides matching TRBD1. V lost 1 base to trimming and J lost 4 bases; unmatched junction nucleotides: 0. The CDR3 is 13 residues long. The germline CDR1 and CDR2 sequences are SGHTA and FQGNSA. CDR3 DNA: TGTGCCAGCAGCTTAGGGACAGGGTACGAGCAGTACTTC. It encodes CASSLGTGYEQYF.

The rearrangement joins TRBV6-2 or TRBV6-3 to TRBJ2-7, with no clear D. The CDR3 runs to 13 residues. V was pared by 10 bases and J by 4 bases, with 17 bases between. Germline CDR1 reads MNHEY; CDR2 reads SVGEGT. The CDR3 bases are TGTGCCACTGAGGACGTCTCTAGATACGAGCAGTACTTC. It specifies CATEDVSRYEQYF.

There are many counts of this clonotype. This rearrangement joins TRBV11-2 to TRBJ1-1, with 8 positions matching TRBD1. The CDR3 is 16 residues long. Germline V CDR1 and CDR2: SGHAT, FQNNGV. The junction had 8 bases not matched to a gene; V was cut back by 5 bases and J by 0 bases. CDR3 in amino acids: CASSPLTGVLNTEAFF. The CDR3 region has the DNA TGTGCCAGCAGCCCTCTGACAGGGGTCTTGAACACTGAAGCTTTCTTT.

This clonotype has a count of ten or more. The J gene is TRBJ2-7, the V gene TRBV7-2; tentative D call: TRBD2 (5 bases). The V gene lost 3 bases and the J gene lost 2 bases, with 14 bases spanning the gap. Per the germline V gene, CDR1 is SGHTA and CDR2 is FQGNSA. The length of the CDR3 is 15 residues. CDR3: CASSFGQPGTYEQYF. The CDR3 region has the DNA TGTGCCAGCAGCTTTGGGCAGCCGGGGACCTACGAGCAGTACTTC.

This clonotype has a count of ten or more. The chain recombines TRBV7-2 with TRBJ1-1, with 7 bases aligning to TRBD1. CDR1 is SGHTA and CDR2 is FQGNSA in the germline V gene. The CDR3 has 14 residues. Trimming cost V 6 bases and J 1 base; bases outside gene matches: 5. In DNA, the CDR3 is TGTGCCAGCAGGAAGGGGGCGACGAACACTGAAGCTTTCTTT. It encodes CASRKGATNTEAFF.

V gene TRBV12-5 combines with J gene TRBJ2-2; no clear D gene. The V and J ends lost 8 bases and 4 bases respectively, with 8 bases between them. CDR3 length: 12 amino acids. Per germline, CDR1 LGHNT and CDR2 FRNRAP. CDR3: CASLVLTGELFF. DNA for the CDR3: TGTGCTAGTCTGGTCCTCACCGGGGAGCTGTTTTTT.

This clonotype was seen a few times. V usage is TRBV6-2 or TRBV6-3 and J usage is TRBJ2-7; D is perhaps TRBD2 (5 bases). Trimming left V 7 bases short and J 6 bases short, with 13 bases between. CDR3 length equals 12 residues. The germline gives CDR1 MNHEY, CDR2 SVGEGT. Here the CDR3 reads CASTERTSEQYF. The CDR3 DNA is TGTGCCAGCACCGAACGAACTAGCGAGCAGTACTTC.

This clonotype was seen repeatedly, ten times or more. CDR3 residues: CASSFSEQLHNSPLHF. In DNA, the CDR3 is TGTGCCAGCAGCTTTTCGGAGCAGCTGCATAATTCACCCCTCCACTTT. The genes are TRBV7-8 and TRBJ1-6; D unclear. The germline V gene has CDR1 SGHVS and CDR2 FQNEAQ. Trimming shortened V by 3 bases and J by 5 bases, and 14 bases separated the two germline ends. The CDR3 loop spans 16 amino acids.

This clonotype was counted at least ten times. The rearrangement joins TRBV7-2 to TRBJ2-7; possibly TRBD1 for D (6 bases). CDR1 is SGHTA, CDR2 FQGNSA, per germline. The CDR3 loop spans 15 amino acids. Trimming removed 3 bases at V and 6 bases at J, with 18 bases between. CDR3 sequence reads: CASSFPTGPRVEQYF. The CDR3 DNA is TGTGCCAGCAGCTTCCCGACAGGACCCAGGGTCGAGCAGTACTTC.

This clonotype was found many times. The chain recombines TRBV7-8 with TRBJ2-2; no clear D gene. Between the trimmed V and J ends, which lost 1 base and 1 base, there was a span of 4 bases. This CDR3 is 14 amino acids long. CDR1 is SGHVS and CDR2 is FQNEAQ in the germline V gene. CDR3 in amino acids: CASSLDKNTGELFF. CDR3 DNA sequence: TGTGCCAGCAGCTTAGATAAGAACACCGGGGAGCTGTTTTTT.

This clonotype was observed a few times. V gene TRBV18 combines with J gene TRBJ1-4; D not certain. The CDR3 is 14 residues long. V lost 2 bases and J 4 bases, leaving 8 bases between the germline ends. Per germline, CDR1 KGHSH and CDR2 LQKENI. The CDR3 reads CASSPSQVNEKLFF. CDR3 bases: TGTGCCAGCTCACCATCCCAGGTTAATGAAAAACTGTTTTTT.

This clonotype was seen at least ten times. The CDR3 DNA is TGTGCCAGCAGCTTAGGGGGGGGCGCCGTCCAGCCCCAGCATTTT. Its translation: CASSLGGGAVQPQHF. The chain has TRBV7-2 and TRBJ1-5, with D possibly TRBD1 on 6 matching bases. The CDR3 consists of 15 residues. Looked up from germline, CDR1 is SGHTA and CDR2 is FQGNSA. Trimming removed 1 base from V and 7 bases from J, with 14 bases in between.

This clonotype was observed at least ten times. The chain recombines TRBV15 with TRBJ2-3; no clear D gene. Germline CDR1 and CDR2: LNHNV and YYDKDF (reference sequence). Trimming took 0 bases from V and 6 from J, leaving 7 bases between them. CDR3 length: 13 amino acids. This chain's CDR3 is CATSRDRLDTQYF. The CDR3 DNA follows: TGTGCCACCAGCAGAGATCGACTCGATACGCAGTATTTT. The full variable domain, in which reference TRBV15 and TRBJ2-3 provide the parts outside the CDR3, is DAMVIQNPRYQVTQFGKPVTLSCSQTLNHNVMYWYQQKSSQAPKLLFHYYDKDFNNEADTPDNFQSRRPNTSFCFLDIRSPGLGDTAMYLCATSRDRLDTQYFGPGTRLTVL.

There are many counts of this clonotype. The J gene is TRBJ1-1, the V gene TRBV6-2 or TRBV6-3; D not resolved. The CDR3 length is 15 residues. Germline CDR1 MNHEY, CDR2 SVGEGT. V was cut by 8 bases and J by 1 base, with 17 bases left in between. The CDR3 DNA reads TGTGCCAGCCACAATGCGGGTATACGGAACACTGAAGCTTTCTTT. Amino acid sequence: CASHNAGIRNTEAFF.

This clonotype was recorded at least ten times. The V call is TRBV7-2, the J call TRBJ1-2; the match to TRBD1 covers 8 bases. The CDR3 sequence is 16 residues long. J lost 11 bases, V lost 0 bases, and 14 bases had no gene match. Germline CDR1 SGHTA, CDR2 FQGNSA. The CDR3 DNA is TGTGCCAGCAGCTTAGCCTTTCAGACGGGGACAGGAGGATACACCTTC. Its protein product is CASSLAFQTGTGGYTF.

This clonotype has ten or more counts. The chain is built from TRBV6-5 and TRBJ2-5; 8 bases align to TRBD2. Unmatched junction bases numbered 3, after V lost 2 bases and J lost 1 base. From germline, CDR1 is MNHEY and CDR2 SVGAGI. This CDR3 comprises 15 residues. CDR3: CASSYASGGQETQYF. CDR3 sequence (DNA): TGTGCCAGCAGTTACGCAAGCGGGGGCCAAGAGACCCAGTACTTC.

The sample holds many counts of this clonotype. DNA of the CDR3: TGTGCTAGTGGTTCCGGGACAGGGAACGAACTGTTTTTT. Its protein product is CASGSGTGNELFF. The J gene is TRBJ1-4, the V gene TRBV12-5, with TRBD1 matching over 9 bases. Looked up from germline, CDR1 is LGHNT and CDR2 is FRNRAP. J lost 12 bases, V lost 4 bases, and 6 bases had no gene match. This CDR3 spans 13 amino acids.

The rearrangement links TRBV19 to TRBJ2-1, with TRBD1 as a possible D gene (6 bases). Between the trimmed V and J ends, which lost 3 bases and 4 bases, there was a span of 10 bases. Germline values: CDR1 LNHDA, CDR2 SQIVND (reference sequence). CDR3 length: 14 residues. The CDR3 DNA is TGTGCCAGTAGTATGTCCAGGGGATACAATGAGCAGTTCTTC. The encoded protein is CASSMSRGYNEQFF.

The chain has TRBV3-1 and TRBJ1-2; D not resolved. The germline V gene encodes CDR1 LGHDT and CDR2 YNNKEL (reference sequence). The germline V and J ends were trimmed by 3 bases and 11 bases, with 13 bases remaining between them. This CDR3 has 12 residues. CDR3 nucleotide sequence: TGTGCCAGCAGCCATCGAGACGGGGAGTACACCTTC. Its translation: CASSHRDGEYTF. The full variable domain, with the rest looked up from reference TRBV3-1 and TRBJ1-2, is DTAVSQTPKYLVTQMGNDKSIKCEQNLGHDTMYWYKQDSKKFLKIMFSYNNKELIINETVPNRFSPKSPDKAHLNLHINSLELGDSAVYFCASSHRDGEYTFGSGTRLTVV.

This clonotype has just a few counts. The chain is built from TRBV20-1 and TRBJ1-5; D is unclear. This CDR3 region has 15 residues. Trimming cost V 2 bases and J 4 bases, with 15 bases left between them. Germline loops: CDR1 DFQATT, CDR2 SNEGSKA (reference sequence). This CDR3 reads CSARLGGEGNQPQHF. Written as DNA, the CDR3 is TGCAGTGCTAGATTAGGAGGTGAGGGTAATCAGCCCCAGCATTTT.

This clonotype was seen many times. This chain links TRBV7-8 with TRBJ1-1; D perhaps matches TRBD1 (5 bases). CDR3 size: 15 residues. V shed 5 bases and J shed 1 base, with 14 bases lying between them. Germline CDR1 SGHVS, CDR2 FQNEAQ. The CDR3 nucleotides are TGTGCCAGCAGCCCCATGGGGCAGAAGAACACTGAAGCTTTCTTT. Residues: CASSPMGQKNTEAFF.

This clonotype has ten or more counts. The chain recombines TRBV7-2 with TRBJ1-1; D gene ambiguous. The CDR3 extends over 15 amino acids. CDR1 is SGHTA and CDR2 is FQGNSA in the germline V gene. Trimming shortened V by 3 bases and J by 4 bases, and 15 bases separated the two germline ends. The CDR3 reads CASSFGIRAATEAFF. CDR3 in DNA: TGTGCCAGCAGCTTTGGTATTCGGGCAGCCACTGAAGCTTTCTTT.